Listed here are 25 T cell receptor beta chains from one sample, sequenced in a study of shared clonotypes between healthy human individuals. Method: immunoSEQ multiplex PCR; TCRdb's copy keeps in-frame clones and lacks some. The sample shows around 2.5 million clones, roughly 93% of them seen only once. The sequenced sample consisted of naive CD4+ T cells from PBMCs. Subset of the sample: CD45RA+ positively selected. The receptors were sampled from a man aged 18 to 30 in good health. Some clones in this sample may be carry-over from other donors' samples.

The chain links TRBV27 to TRBJ2-5, with D perhaps given as TRBD1 or TRBD2 (5 bases each). Trimming removed 2 bases from V and 1 base from J, with 11 bases in between. This CDR3 has 15 residues. The germline V gene has CDR1 MNHEY and CDR2 SMNVEV (reference sequence). CDR3 residues: CASSLNWDLQETQYF. As DNA, the CDR3 is TGTGCCAGCAGTTTAAACTGGGACCTCCAAGAGACCCAGTACTTC.

This clone has just a few counts. J is TRBJ2-4 and V is TRBV6-6; possible D gene TRBD2, 7 bases. CDR3 size: 13 residues. The germline V gene has CDR1 MNHNY and CDR2 SVGAGI (reference sequence). Trimming took 6 bases from V and 7 from J, leaving 13 bases between them. CDR3 sequence (DNA): TGTGCCAGCAGAGGGGGGGCTGGGAACATTCAGTACTTC. Translating it yields CASRGGAGNIQYF.

The rearrangement uses TRBV28 and TRBJ1-2; the D is unclear. V gave up 5 bases and J gave up 3 bases, with 7 bases separating them. The CDR3 is 12 amino acids. The germline CDR1 and CDR2 sequences are MDHEN and SYDVKM. As DNA, the CDR3 is TGTGCCAGCAGTCGGACTCACTATGGCTACACCTTC. This sequence encodes CASSRTHYGYTF.

The CDR3 sequence is CASSSDRLADTQYF. In DNA, the CDR3 is TGTGCCAGCAGCTCGGACAGACTGGCAGATACGCAGTATTTT. This chain links TRBV7-3 with TRBJ2-3, with D tentatively TRBD1 (6 bases). V was pared by 4 bases and J by 4 bases, with 12 bases between. The CDR3 extends over 14 amino acids. The germline V gene encodes CDR1 SGHTA and CDR2 FQGTGA.

The genes are TRBV9 and TRBJ1-3; D unclear. Germline-derived CDR1 and CDR2 are SGDLS and YYNGEE. The CDR3 consists of 14 residues. Deletions cut 4 bases from V and 4 bases from J, with 12 bases between. The CDR3 region is CASSPRERGNTIYF. The CDR3 nucleotides read TGTGCCAGCAGCCCGAGGGAACGAGGAAACACCATATATTTT.

The chain is built from TRBV30 and TRBJ1-5; D not resolved. V shed 1 base and J shed 0 bases, with 13 bases lying between them. This CDR3 region has 16 residues. CDR1 is GTSNPN, CDR2 SVGIG, per germline (reference sequence). The CDR3 nucleotides are TGTGCCTGGAGTGGCCCTACGGGGTATAGCAATCAGCCCCAGCATTTT. Amino acid sequence: CAWSGPTGYSNQPQHF.

The V and J genes are TRBV4-3 and TRBJ2-1, with 7 bases fitting TRBD2. This CDR3 is 17 amino acids long. The germline CDR1 and CDR2 sequences are LGHNA and YSLEER. The V and J ends lost 0 bases and 8 bases, in that order; junction bases with no gene match: 13. CDR3: CASSQEVTLASLDEQFF. CDR3 bases: TGCGCCAGCAGCCAAGAAGTGACACTAGCGTCTCTCGATGAGCAGTTCTTC.

This chain connects TRBV5-1 to TRBJ1-4; D may be TRBD1 (5 bases). The ends were cut back, 3 bases at V and 0 bases at J, with 12 bases in the middle. This CDR3 contains 16 residues. The V gene's germline CDR1 is SGHRS and CDR2 YFSETQ. This CDR3 is CASSSGWGATNEKLFF. The DNA for the CDR3 is TGCGCCAGCAGCTCGGGGTGGGGCGCAACTAATGAAAAACTGTTTTTT.

The gene calls are TRBV18 and TRBJ2-7, with no clear D. From germline, CDR1 is KGHSH and CDR2 LQKENI. CDR3 length equals 15 residues. V dropped 6 bases and J dropped 2 bases, with 17 bases sitting between them. The CDR3 coding sequence is TGTGCCAGCTCCCCTTGGGTGCAGGTCCCCTACGAGCAGTACTTC. Translated: CASSPWVQVPYEQYF. Supplemented by reference TRBV18 and TRBJ2-7, the full variable domain reads NAGVMQNPRHLVRRRGQEARLRCSPMKGHSHVYWYRQLPEEGLKFMVYLQKENIIDESGMPKERFSAEFPKEGPSILRIQQVVRGDSAAYFCASSPWVQVPYEQYFGPGTRLTVT.

The chain couples TRBV5-8 to TRBJ1-1; 9 bases line up with TRBD1. This CDR3 has 15 residues. V trimming: 4 bases; J trimming: 1 base; junction bases outside the gene matches: 5. CDR1 and CDR2 from the germline V gene are SGHTS and YDEGEE. This CDR3 is CASSLQQGANTEAFF. DNA of the CDR3: TGTGCCAGCAGCCTACAACAGGGGGCGAACACTGAAGCTTTCTTT.

The chain combines TRBV11-2 with TRBJ2-2; maybe TRBD2 (5 bases). CDR1 is SGHAT and CDR2 is FQNNGV in the germline V gene. This CDR3 region has 13 residues. The ends were cut back, 6 bases at V and 9 bases at J, with 14 bases in the middle. CDR3 DNA: TGTGCCAGCAGGGCTGGACTGACCCGGGAGCTGTTTTTT. Protein: CASRAGLTRELFF.

This chain links TRBV28 with TRBJ2-7; 7 nucleotides line up with TRBD2. Germline V lookup: CDR1 MDHEN, CDR2 SYDVKM. The CDR3 loop spans 15 amino acids. V gave up 8 bases and J gave up 7 bases; unmatched junction bases: 17. DNA of the CDR3: TGTGCCAGCCACACCGGCGGGGAGGGTGTAAGGGAGCAGTACTTC. Protein product: CASHTGGEGVREQYF. Supplemented by reference TRBV28 and TRBJ2-7, the full variable domain reads DVKVTQSSRYLVKRTGEKVFLECVQDMDHENMFWYRQDPGLGLRLIYFSYDVKMKEKGDIPEGYSVSREKKERFSLILESASTNQTSMYLCASHTGGEGVREQYFGPGTRLTVT.

This rearrangement joins TRBV9 to TRBJ1-3, with D possibly being TRBD1 (6 bases). Germline values: CDR1 SGDLS, CDR2 YYNGEE. V was clipped by 3 bases and J by 0 bases, with 13 bases between them. CDR3 length: 16 amino acids. In nucleotides, the CDR3 is TGTGCCAGCAGCGCGGGGGGCTGGACCTCTGGAAACACCATATATTTT. Protein sequence: CASSAGGWTSGNTIYF. Variable domain in full (rest from reference TRBV9 and TRBJ1-3): DSGVTQTPKHLITATGQRVTLRCSPRSGDLSVYWYQQSLDQGLQFLIQYYNGEERAKGNILERFSAQQFPDLHSELNLSSLELGDSALYFCASSAGGWTSGNTIYFGEGSWLTVV.

This clone showed up just once. The rearrangement links TRBV28 to TRBJ2-1, with TRBD2 matching over 7 bases. The trim removed 6 bases at V and 0 bases at J, leaving 8 bases unmatched. This CDR3 is built from 16 residues. Per germline, CDR1 MDHEN and CDR2 SYDVKM. CDR3 nucleotides: TGTGCCAGCAGGGGAACTAGCGCGAGCTCCTACAATGAGCAGTTCTTC. Its protein is CASRGTSASSYNEQFF.

This chain uses TRBV2 with TRBJ2-7; D is unresolved. CDR3 size: 11 residues. Germline V gives CDR1 SNHLY, CDR2 FYNNEI. Trimming stripped 7 bases from V and 13 bases from J, with 17 bases between. DNA of the CDR3: TGTGCCAGCACCGAGGTGGGAAAGGCCTACTTC. Protein: CASTEVGKAYF. Using reference TRBV2 and TRBJ2-7 for the parts outside the CDR3, the full variable domain is EPEVTQTPSHQVTQMGQEVILRCVPISNHLYFYWYRQILGQKVEFLVSFYNNEISEKSEIFDDQFSVERPDGSNFTLKIRSTKLEDSAMYFCASTEVGKAYFGPGTRLTVT.

CDR3 protein: CASSDRAPRGASDEQYF. The CDR3 bases are TGTGCCAGCAGTGACAGAGCCCCCAGGGGGGCCTCGGACGAGCAGTACTTC. The gene calls are TRBV6-1 and TRBJ2-7; a possible D gene is TRBD1 (7 bases). The CDR3 extends over 17 amino acids. V lost 3 bases, J lost 5 bases, and 23 bases lay in between. Germline V lookup: CDR1 MNHNS, CDR2 SASEGT.

CDR3 in amino acids: CASSLGGRGSGEQYF. CDR3 DNA sequence: TGTGCCAGCAGCTTAGGTGGCAGGGGGTCGGGCGAGCAGTACTTC. This chain connects TRBV11-1 to TRBJ2-7; 7 bases match TRBD1. V was clipped by 1 base and J by 6 bases; unmatched bases: 9. This CDR3 is built from 15 residues. Germline loops: CDR1 SGHAT, CDR2 FQDESV (reference sequence).

The chain combines TRBV14 with TRBJ2-1; tentative D call: TRBD1 (6 bases). The V gene lost 2 bases and the J gene lost 7 bases, with 15 bases spanning the gap. Germline V gene data show CDR1 as SGHDN and CDR2 as FVKESK. The CDR3 is made up of 15 amino acids. The CDR3 here is CASSQWSGEPNEQFF. The CDR3, as DNA: TGTGCCAGCAGCCAATGGTCAGGGGAGCCAAATGAGCAGTTCTTC. The variable domain in full, completed from reference TRBV14 and TRBJ2-1, reads EAGVTQFPSHSVIEKGQTVTLRCDPISGHDNLYWYRRVMGKEIKFLLHFVKESKQDESGMPNNRFLAERTGGTYSTLKVQPAELEDSGVYFCASSQWSGEPNEQFFGPGTRLTVL.

V usage is TRBV7-2 and J usage is TRBJ1-2; 12 bases line up with TRBD1. Per the germline V gene, CDR1 is SGHTA and CDR2 is FQGNSA. The CDR3 covers 16 residues. V lost 3 bases, J lost 8 bases, and 10 bases stayed unmatched. In DNA form, the CDR3 reads TGTGCCAGCAGCTTGTTGGGACAGGGGGCGGTGTCCGGCTACACCTTC. Amino acids: CASSLLGQGAVSGYTF.

The J gene is TRBJ2-1, the V gene TRBV5-1; 8 bases are shared with TRBD2. The V gene's germline CDR1 is SGHRS and CDR2 YFSETQ. Trimming removed 4 bases from V and 9 bases from J; junction bases left unmatched: 12. CDR3 length equals 15 residues. CDR3 region: CASSVREGHVSEQFF. The CDR3 DNA sequence: TGCGCCAGCAGCGTTCGGGAGGGCCATGTATCTGAGCAGTTCTTC.

As regards this clone: Additional DNA sequences in this sample encode the identical CDR3. The genes are TRBV6-1 and TRBJ1-1; 9 bases align to TRBD1. CDR1 and CDR2 from the germline V gene are MNHNS and SASEGT. The CDR3 has 13 residues. V was pared by 6 bases and J by 1 base, with 0 bases of the junction left unmatched. Here the CDR3 DNA reads TGTGCCAGCAGACAGGGGGCGAACACTGAAGCTTTCTTT. It translates to CASRQGANTEAFF.

This chain links TRBV15 with TRBJ2-7; D gene uncertain. CDR1 is LNHNV, CDR2 YYDKDF, per germline (reference sequence). The CDR3 contains 16 residues. Trimming cost V 5 bases and J 1 base, with 18 bases left between them. CDR3 in amino acids: CATSPRPALGSYEQYF. The CDR3 bases are TGTGCCACCAGCCCCCGTCCAGCCTTAGGGTCCTACGAGCAGTACTTC.

This chain uses TRBV28 with TRBJ1-6, with unresolved D. Germline V gives CDR1 MDHEN, CDR2 SYDVKM. The ends were cut back, 5 bases at V and 0 bases at J, with 8 bases in the middle. The CDR3 is 15 amino acids. The CDR3 region has the DNA TGTGCCAGCAGTCCATTAAGCTCCTATAATTCACCCCTCCACTTT. Residues: CASSPLSSYNSPLHF. Filled out from reference TRBV28 and TRBJ1-6, the complete variable domain reads DVKVTQSSRYLVKRTGEKVFLECVQDMDHENMFWYRQDPGLGLRLIYFSYDVKMKEKGDIPEGYSVSREKKERFSLILESASTNQTSMYLCASSPLSSYNSPLHFGNGTRLTVT.

The rearrangement uses TRBV7-7 and TRBJ2-1, with a tentative D call TRBD2 (6 bases). The ends were cut back, 6 bases at V and 1 base at J, with 13 bases in the middle. Germline V gene lookup returns CDR1 SSHAT and CDR2 FNYEAQ (reference sequence). The CDR3 is 15 amino acids. The CDR3 DNA is TGTGCCAGCAGTCTGGGACTTGATTCCTACAATGAGCAGTTCTTC. This gives the protein CASSLGLDSYNEQFF.

This chain connects TRBV7-2 to TRBJ2-7; 8 bases align to TRBD2. This CDR3 is 15 amino acids long. In germline, CDR1 is SGHTA, CDR2 FQGNSA. The V segment lost 4 bases and the J segment 3 bases; nucleotides outside the gene matches: 8. CDR3: CASSSRAGGLYEQYF. The CDR3 DNA sequence: TGTGCCAGCAGCTCCAGGGCGGGAGGTCTCTACGAGCAGTACTTC.